A selection of T cell receptor beta chains follows, all from one sample in a study of blood T cell repertoires in COVID-19. TCRdb keeps only in-frame clones here, not all; method: immunoSEQ multiplex PCR. The sample comprises more than 80,000 clones, roughly 83% of which are singletons, and approximately 8% rests with the top ten. The source material was peripheral blood. Source of these receptors: a man aged 45-65 years with active COVID-19. Each CDR3 is given with its conserved first and last residue.

>TRBJ2-7|TRBV5-1
CASSDQPGSYEQYF
>TRBJ2-2|TRBV18
CASSPREAGTGELFF
>TRBJ2-5|TRBV7-8
CASSPGTGVQETQYF
>TRBJ1-1|TRBV5-1
CASSLDRVGAFF
>TRBJ2-7|TRBV9
CASSVAAGITYEQYF
>TRBJ1-2|TRBV7-9
CASSLHSGSYGYTF
>TRBJ2-5|TRBV29-1
CSASQGQETQYF
>TRBJ2-1|TRBV27
CASSLGRDRGLLYSFF
>TRBJ2-2|TRBV11-2
CASSPRGPVTGELFF
>TRBJ1-3|TRBV7-9
CASSREGQGGRNTIYF
>TRBJ2-3|TRBV5-1
CASSLAISNTDTQYF
>TRBJ2-7|TRBV11-2
CASSLMGANYEQYF
>TRBJ1-1|TRBV4-3
CASSQTRNTEAFF
>TRBJ2-7|TRBV19
CASRPPSGGAGEQYF
>TRBJ1-4|TRBV4-3
CASSPTWQGLNEKLFF
>TRBJ1-5|TRBV28
CATQFRGSSNQPQHF